This T cell receptor (beta chain) emerged from a study of T-cell reconstitution after alpha-beta-depleted transplantation in children. Broader study findings: T-cell numbers and diversity one year post-transplant derived largely from freshly generated T cells. Several patients had high TCRbeta diversity at day 60; it came from surviving recipient T cells and thymic progenitors. As was reported, about two months after transplant, alpha-beta T cells came from several hundred expanded graft clones.

With regard to this clonotype: Its specificity is unknown.

Using unique molecular identifiers, the investigators prepared the TCRbeta library. TCRdb re-derived calls from the PCR reads in MiXCR, one entry per CDR3 protein. This sample yields about 210,000 distinct CDR3 sequences, of which approximately 19% are seen a single time; approximately 40% belongs to the top ten. Germline lookup yields CDR1 SGHAT and CDR2 FQNNGV. J gave up 4 bases and V 4 bases, and 15 bases lay outside the gene matches. The CDR3 is 17 amino acids. The receptor was derived from a male patient between 2 and 10 years old who had a stem cell transplant for acute lymphoblastic leukemia, so the T cells may come from the graft donor. The material was PBMCs, mostly from graft donor cells, obtained 360 days after TCRalphabeta/CD19-depleted stem cell transplant. The V call is TRBV11-2, the J call TRBJ2-5, with TRBD1 matching 7 bases. DNA of the CDR3: TGTGCCAGCAGCTCTCTAAGTCCGAAAGGGGGCCGAGAGACCCAGTACTTC. This translates into CASSSLSPKGGRETQYF.